This T cell receptor beta chain was identified during a study of blood T cell repertoires in COVID-19. Background on the study: Researchers got acute and convalescent COVID-19 samples from the United States, Italy and Spain. Sample material is recorded as cDNA or gDNA derived from T cells, B-cell-depleted T cells, or PBMCs.

Seattle patient enrollment occurred during active infection, with longitudinal follow-up thereafter. In the authors' methods: Amplifying reference gene primers gave estimates of nucleated cell counts. Method: immunoSEQ multiplex PCR; TCRdb's copy keeps in-frame clones and lacks some. For V, J and clone size, that table is used; D and trimming come from the DNA. The sample carries approximately 530,000 clones, about 89% recorded once. Germline V gives CDR1 MDHEN, CDR2 SYDVKM. V was trimmed by 3 bases and J by 3 bases, leaving 5 bases between them. The CDR3 spans 13 residues. The chain combines TRBV28 with TRBJ2-2; unclear D gene. Sample: peripheral blood. The sequence derives from a woman between 50 and 59 years old with COVID-19, enrolled during active disease. The CDR3 coding sequence is TGTGCCAGCAGTTTCCCAGACACCGGGGAGCTGTTTTTT. Residues: CASSFPDTGELFF.